This T cell receptor (beta chain) derives from a study of shared clonotypes between healthy human individuals. Study-level information: The donor pool was made up of a couple of women and a few men aged 18 to 49. Study-wide findings and caveats: Inspection by rarefaction showed sorted-subset sequencing to be incomplete despite large depth.

Genomic DNA (from each subset) was split evenly across several immunoSEQ plates. The table came from immunoSEQ multiplex PCR; TCRdb's copy has only in-frame clones and leaves some out. The sample lists about 1,800,000 clones, just under 95% seen once, with roughly 1% in the top ten. About this clone itself: As yet, its antigen is unknown. Other nucleotide sequences in the sample specify the same CDR3.

It was CD45RO-negative cells, positively selected for CCR7, that made up naive CD8 cells, with terminally differentiated effector memory CD45RA+ cells excluded. CDR3 length: 10 residues. V lost 8 bases, J lost 3 bases, and 5 bases lay in between. Germline assignment: CDR1 MNHEY and CDR2 SVGAGI. This sequence originates from a man between 18 and 35 years old in good health. V usage is TRBV6-5 and J usage is TRBJ2-7, with D hard to call. The material sequenced was naive CD8+ T cells sorted from blood. CDR3 loop: CASGSYEQYF. The CDR3 DNA is TGTGCCAGCGGAAGCTACGAGCAGTACTTC.